This TCR beta chain derives from a study of control samples from healthy donors and cancer patients. Sequencing used immunoSEQ multiplex PCR; TCRdb keeps in-frame clones, though not all of them. Here the sample spans 150,000 to 160,000 clones, 85% to 95% being singletons. The sequence derives from a middle-aged man in good health. The sample taken for sequencing was blood.

In DNA, the CDR3 is TGTGCCAGCAGCTGGGGAGTGGTAACCGGGGAGCTGTTTTTT. Translated: CASSWGVVTGELFF. The rearrangement uses TRBV5-6 and TRBJ2-2; tentatively, D is TRBD2 (5 bases). CDR1 is SGHDT and CDR2 is YYEEEE in the germline V gene. Deletions cut 3 bases from V and 5 bases from J, with 11 bases between. The CDR3 runs to 14 residues.